The 6 T cell receptor beta chains in this list originate from one sample, sequenced in a study of regulatory T cells in long-lasting Graves disease. Noted time point: persistent/refractory GD, antithyroid drugs over 5 years with positive TRAb. PBMC RNA served as the TCR library source. Assembly of TCR beta libraries relied on iRepertoire HTBI primers together with Arm-PCR of CDR3 regions. TCRdb re-called the multiplex PCR reads through MiXCR, storing one row per CDR3 protein. This table has around 340,000 distinct CDR3 sequences, around 20% appearing once. Sequencing used peripheral blood mononuclear cells (PBMCs), obtained when the disease was refractory, from a patient treated with antithyroid drugs. These receptors all stem from a female donor with Graves disease.

This clonotype was seen more than once but under ten times. V and J are TRBV20-1 and TRBJ1-5; D possibly corresponds to TRBD1 (6 bases). The germline V gene has CDR1 DFQATT and CDR2 SNEGSKA (reference sequence). The ends were cut back, 7 bases at V and 3 bases at J, with 13 bases in the middle. The CDR3 has 13 residues. In nucleotides, the CDR3 is TGCAGTGGCCGGACAGCCGCCAATCAGCCCCAGCATTTT. Translation: CSGRTAANQPQHF.

The chain employs TRBV5-5 and TRBJ1-1; D possibly corresponds to TRBD1 (5 bases). Germline CDR1 is SGHKS and CDR2 is YYEKEE (reference sequence). V lost 4 bases, J lost 10 bases, and 26 bases lay in between. This CDR3 has 16 amino acids. The CDR3 DNA sequence: TGTGCCAGCAGCCCCGGGGGGGGACCTGCTTGGCCGCCAGCTTTCTTT. This gives the protein CASSPGGGPAWPPAFF.

The rearrangement uses TRBV6-5 and TRBJ2-2; TRBD1 or TRBD2 may be the D gene (5 bases each). Deletions cut 0 bases from V and 7 bases from J, with 12 bases between. The length of the CDR3 is 15 residues. In germline, CDR1 is MNHEY, CDR2 SVGAGI. The CDR3 loop reads CASSYSPGTSGELFF. The CDR3 bases are TGTGCCAGCAGTTACTCGCCAGGGACGAGCGGGGAGCTGTTTTTT.

The rearrangement uses TRBV7-8 and TRBJ2-1, with 13 bases that match TRBD2. This CDR3 is built from 16 residues. J gave up 4 bases and V 3 bases, and 3 bases lay outside the gene matches. Germline CDR1 reads SGHVS; CDR2 reads FQNEAQ. DNA of the CDR3: TGTGCCAGCAGCTTCGGACTAGCGGGAGTGTACAATGAGCAGTTCTTC. Protein: CASSFGLAGVYNEQFF.

This clonotype has a handful of counts. This rearrangement joins TRBV6-2 or TRBV6-3 to TRBJ2-4; D might be TRBD1 or TRBD2, each matching 5 bases. Germline CDR1 and CDR2: MNHEY and SVGEGT. The CDR3 covers 14 residues. V lost 8 bases and J 1 base, leaving 12 bases between the germline ends. The CDR3 here is CASRLWGAKNIQYF. In DNA, the CDR3 is TGTGCCAGCCGTCTTTGGGGGGCCAAAAACATTCAGTACTTC.

This clonotype was seen a few times. The rearrangement uses TRBV6-2 or TRBV6-3 and TRBJ1-4; 9 bases fit TRBD1. CDR3 size: 15 residues. V was pared by 9 bases and J by 4 bases, with 9 bases of the junction left unmatched. Looked up from germline, CDR1 is MNHEY and CDR2 is SVGEGT. CDR3: CASKRDRDYNEKLFF. The CDR3 DNA sequence: TGTGCCAGTAAACGGGACAGGGACTATAATGAAAAACTGTTTTTT.